A single sample gave rise to the 5 T cell receptor beta chains below, sequenced in a study of T-cell reconstitution after alpha-beta-depleted transplantation in children listed by TCRdb under 2016. Receptor libraries were prepared by PCR. Sequencing relied on an Illumina HiSeq 2500. Molecular barcoding was employed in the preparation of TCR libraries, with unique molecular identifiers being used to normalize TCRbeta repertoire quantification. TCRdb reprocessing: public reads trimmed at Q25 with fastp, clones called with MiXCR, in-frame beta chains kept. Under each unique CDR3 protein, matching rows form one entry showing the most common genes and DNA. The sample table holds approximately 420,000 distinct CDR3 sequences, of which roughly 11% were seen once. The leading ten clones occupy 5% to 6.5% of the sample. Material: PBMCs from the stem cell graft donor, obtained from the stem cell graft. These receptors all come from a human donor who donated a stem cell graft to a child with acute myeloid leukemia.

This clonotype came up a few times. The chain is built from TRBV10-3 and TRBJ1-2; 8 bases agree with TRBD1. This CDR3 has 16 residues. V trimming: 4 bases; J trimming: 4 bases; junction bases outside the gene matches: 11. Germline CDR1 ENHRY, CDR2 SYGVKD. CDR3: CAISARTGLDAYGYTF. CDR3 coding DNA: TGTGCCATCAGTGCGAGGACAGGGTTGGATGCCTATGGCTACACCTTC.

The rearrangement links TRBV7-8 to TRBJ1-5; maybe TRBD1 (5 bases). Germline V lookup: CDR1 SGHVS, CDR2 FQNEAQ. Trimming cost V 5 bases and J 9 bases, with 14 bases left between them. This CDR3 contains 13 residues. The CDR3 DNA is TGTGCCAGCAGCCCAACCAGGGTCCCGCCCCAGCATTTT. This gives the protein CASSPTRVPPQHF.

The rearrangement uses TRBV29-1 and TRBJ1-4; D unclear. There are 16 residues in the CDR3. The germline CDR1 and CDR2 sequences are SQVTM and ANQGSEA. Deletions cut 0 bases from V and 3 bases from J, with 14 bases between. This chain's CDR3 is CSVEDLQEGPNEKLFF. The CDR3 DNA reads as TGCAGCGTTGAAGATCTTCAGGAGGGCCCTAATGAAAAACTGTTTTTT.

The V gene is TRBV11-2, the J gene TRBJ2-5; tentatively, D is TRBD2 (5 bases). Trimming took 1 base from V and 5 from J, leaving 14 bases between them. This CDR3 region has 15 residues. Germline V gives CDR1 SGHAT, CDR2 FQNNGV. This CDR3 reads CASSLGGPLGETQYF. CDR3 sequence (DNA): TGTGCCAGCAGCTTAGGAGGGCCTCTCGGGGAGACCCAGTACTTC.

The chain links TRBV29-1 to TRBJ1-2; possible D gene TRBD1, 5 bases. The CDR3 sequence is 12 residues long. Germline V gives CDR1 SQVTM, CDR2 ANQGSEA. CDR3: CSAGGGDYGYTF. CDR3 coding DNA: TGCAGTGCTGGCGGGGGTGACTATGGCTACACCTTC.